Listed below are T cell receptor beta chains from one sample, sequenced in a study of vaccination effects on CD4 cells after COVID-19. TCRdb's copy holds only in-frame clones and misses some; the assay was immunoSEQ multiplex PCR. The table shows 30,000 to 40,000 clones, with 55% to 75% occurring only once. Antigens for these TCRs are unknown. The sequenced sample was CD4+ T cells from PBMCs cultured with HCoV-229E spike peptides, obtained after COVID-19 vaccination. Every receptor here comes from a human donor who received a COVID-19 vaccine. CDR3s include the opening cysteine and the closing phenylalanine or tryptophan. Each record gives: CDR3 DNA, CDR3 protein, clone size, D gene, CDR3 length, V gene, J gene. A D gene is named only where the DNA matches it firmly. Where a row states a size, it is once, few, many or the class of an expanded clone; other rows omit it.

CDR3 DNA: TGTGCCAGCAGCTTACGGGGGACCGATGCCAAAAACATTCAGTACTTC; CDR3 protein: CASSLRGTDAKNIQYF; clone size: few; D gene: NA; CDR3 length: 16; V gene: TRBV7-9; J gene: TRBJ2-4
CDR3 DNA: TGTGCCAGCAGCGTAAGAGCGGGACAATCCTACGAGCAGTACTTC; CDR3 protein: CASSVRAGQSYEQYF; clone size: NA; D gene: NA; CDR3 length: 15; V gene: TRBV9; J gene: TRBJ2-7
CDR3 DNA: TGTGCCAGTAGTAATGATGCCCAGGTGTATGGCTACACCTTC; CDR3 protein: CASSNDAQVYGYTF; clone size: NA; D gene: NA; CDR3 length: 14; V gene: TRBV19; J gene: TRBJ1-2
CDR3 DNA: TGTGCCAGCAGCATTCGACAGGGGAATACTGAAGCTTTCTTT; CDR3 protein: CASSIRQGNTEAFF; clone size: NA; D gene: TRBD1; CDR3 length: 14; V gene: TRBV7-9; J gene: TRBJ1-1
CDR3 DNA: TGTGCCAGCTCACCACCGATGCCGGAAGAGACCCAGTACTTC; CDR3 protein: CASSPPMPEETQYF; clone size: NA; D gene: NA; CDR3 length: 14; V gene: TRBV18; J gene: TRBJ2-5
CDR3 DNA: TGTGCCAGCTCTCCGAAGGACCTAAACTATGGCTACACCTTC; CDR3 protein: CASSPKDLNYGYTF; clone size: NA; D gene: NA; CDR3 length: 14; V gene: TRBV18; J gene: TRBJ1-2
CDR3 DNA: TGTGCCAGCAGATCCTATGATAACACTGAAGCTTTCTTT; CDR3 protein: CASRSYDNTEAFF; clone size: NA; D gene: NA; CDR3 length: 13; V gene: TRBV6-6; J gene: TRBJ1-1
CDR3 DNA: TGTGCCAGCAGGACCGGATACCATTATAATTCCTACGAGCAGTACTTC; CDR3 protein: CASRTGYHYNSYEQYF; clone size: NA; D gene: NA; CDR3 length: 16; V gene: TRBV27; J gene: TRBJ2-7
CDR3 DNA: TGTGCCACCAGCAGAGATACGACTGAAGCTTTCTTT; CDR3 protein: CATSRDTTEAFF; clone size: NA; D gene: NA; CDR3 length: 12; V gene: TRBV15; J gene: TRBJ1-1
CDR3 DNA: TGTGCCAGCAGTTTGACAGGGCTTTCCATGAACACTGAAGCTTTCTTT; CDR3 protein: CASSLTGLSMNTEAFF; clone size: NA; D gene: TRBD1; CDR3 length: 16; V gene: TRBV27; J gene: TRBJ1-1
CDR3 DNA: TGTGCCAGCGTTAGGGCCAGGGTGGACACTGAAGCTTTCTTT; CDR3 protein: CASVRARVDTEAFF; clone size: NA; D gene: NA; CDR3 length: 14; V gene: TRBV5-6; J gene: TRBJ1-1
CDR3 DNA: TGTGCCAGCAGCCGTACAGGGGCCGGGGAGCTGTTTTTT; CDR3 protein: CASSRTGAGELFF; clone size: NA; D gene: TRBD1; CDR3 length: 13; V gene: TRBV7-9; J gene: TRBJ2-2
CDR3 DNA: TGCGCCAGCAGCCGGGGAGCGGGAAACTACAATGAGCAGTTCTTC; CDR3 protein: CASSRGAGNYNEQFF; clone size: NA; D gene: TRBD2; CDR3 length: 15; V gene: TRBV4-1; J gene: TRBJ2-1
CDR3 DNA: TGTGCCAGCAGCTTAGATGAGGGGGCGGGCTATGGCTACACCTTC; CDR3 protein: CASSLDEGAGYGYTF; clone size: few; D gene: TRBD1; CDR3 length: 15; V gene: TRBV7-9; J gene: TRBJ1-2
CDR3 DNA: TGCGCCAGCAGCTCTGGCCTCCCCGGCTCTGGAAACACCATATATTTT; CDR3 protein: CASSSGLPGSGNTIYF; clone size: NA; D gene: NA; CDR3 length: 16; V gene: TRBV5-1; J gene: TRBJ1-3
CDR3 DNA: TGTGCCAGCAGCAGACTAGCGGGAGGGAACCTGAACTACAATGAGCAGTTCTTC; CDR3 protein: CASSRLAGGNLNYNEQFF; clone size: NA; D gene: TRBD2; CDR3 length: 18; V gene: TRBV5-6; J gene: TRBJ2-1
CDR3 DNA: TGTGCCAGCAGTCTCAGGGTAGCCGGGGAGCTGTTTTTT; CDR3 protein: CASSLRVAGELFF; clone size: NA; D gene: NA; CDR3 length: 13; V gene: TRBV6-4; J gene: TRBJ2-2
CDR3 DNA: TGTGCCAGCTCACCACAGGGGAGGAACTATGGCTACACCTTC; CDR3 protein: CASSPQGRNYGYTF; clone size: NA; D gene: NA; CDR3 length: 14; V gene: TRBV18; J gene: TRBJ1-2
CDR3 DNA: TGTGCCAGCAGCCGCCTGGGAGGAACTGAAGCTTTCTTT; CDR3 protein: CASSRLGGTEAFF; clone size: few; D gene: NA; CDR3 length: 13; V gene: TRBV11-2; J gene: TRBJ1-1
CDR3 DNA: TGCGCCAGCAGCCAAGATGGGAGGGGACAGGGGGCGGTTATGAGTTCACCCCTCCACTTT; CDR3 protein: CASSQDGRGQGAVMSSPLHF; clone size: few; D gene: TRBD1; CDR3 length: 20; V gene: TRBV4-1; J gene: TRBJ1-6
CDR3 DNA: TGTGCCACCCACATTGCGGCAGGGGACCATGGCTACACCTTC; CDR3 protein: CATHIAAGDHGYTF; clone size: few; D gene: NA; CDR3 length: 14; V gene: TRBV19; J gene: TRBJ1-2
CDR3 DNA: TGTGCCAGCAAAGAGGGCGGGAGAGCGGAGAATCAAAGAGAGTCGGGGAACACCGGGGAGCTGTTTTTT; CDR3 protein: CASKEGGRAENQRESGNTGELFF; clone size: NA; D gene: NA; CDR3 length: 23; V gene: TRBV21-1; J gene: TRBJ2-2
CDR3 DNA: TGCAGCTACACCCAGTACAATGAGCAGTTCTTC; CDR3 protein: CSYTQYNEQFF; clone size: NA; D gene: NA; CDR3 length: 11; V gene: TRBV29-1; J gene: TRBJ2-1
CDR3 DNA: TGTGCCAGCAGTTACTCCCGAGGGAACTATGGCTACACCTTC; CDR3 protein: CASSYSRGNYGYTF; clone size: NA; D gene: NA; CDR3 length: 14; V gene: TRBV6-5; J gene: TRBJ1-2
CDR3 DNA: TGCGCCAGCAGGTCTGTTTTCATTCCCCATCATGGGAATTCACCCCTCCACTTT; CDR3 protein: CASRSVFIPHHGNSPLHF; clone size: NA; D gene: NA; CDR3 length: 18; V gene: TRBV5-1; J gene: TRBJ1-6
CDR3 DNA: TGCGCCAGCAGCCGACAGGGGGTAGGGGAAAAACTGTTTTTT; CDR3 protein: CASSRQGVGEKLFF; clone size: NA; D gene: TRBD1; CDR3 length: 14; V gene: TRBV5-1; J gene: TRBJ1-4
CDR3 DNA: TGTGCCAGTAGTTTGGCAGGAGGAGATCAGCCCCAGCATTTT; CDR3 protein: CASSLAGGDQPQHF; clone size: NA; D gene: NA; CDR3 length: 14; V gene: TRBV19; J gene: TRBJ1-5
CDR3 DNA: TGTGCCAGCAGCTTAGAGGCTACTCCCTACAATGAGCAGTTCTTC; CDR3 protein: CASSLEATPYNEQFF; clone size: NA; D gene: NA; CDR3 length: 15; V gene: TRBV11-2; J gene: TRBJ2-1
CDR3 DNA: TGTGCCAGCTCACCACTAGGACAGGAAGAGACCCAGTACTTC; CDR3 protein: CASSPLGQEETQYF; clone size: NA; D gene: TRBD1; CDR3 length: 14; V gene: TRBV18; J gene: TRBJ2-5
CDR3 DNA: TGTGCCAGCAGGGAAGGACTAGCGGGAAATGAGCAGTTCTTC; CDR3 protein: CASREGLAGNEQFF; clone size: NA; D gene: TRBD2; CDR3 length: 14; V gene: TRBV6-4; J gene: TRBJ2-1
CDR3 DNA: TGTGCCAGCAGCCAGGGACAGGGCGATGGCTACACCTTC; CDR3 protein: CASSQGQGDGYTF; clone size: NA; D gene: TRBD1; CDR3 length: 13; V gene: TRBV3-1/TRBV3-2; J gene: TRBJ1-2
CDR3 DNA: TGTGCCAGCAGCCCGACGGGGGGGGATGGCTACACCTTC; CDR3 protein: CASSPTGGDGYTF; clone size: NA; D gene: NA; CDR3 length: 13; V gene: TRBV21-1; J gene: TRBJ1-2
CDR3 DNA: TGTGCCAGCAGCCAGCTTAACTATGGCTACACCTTC; CDR3 protein: CASSQLNYGYTF; clone size: NA; D gene: NA; CDR3 length: 12; V gene: TRBV3-1/TRBV3-2; J gene: TRBJ1-2
CDR3 DNA: TGCGCCAGCAGTGGTCCGCCAGATACGCAGTATTTT; CDR3 protein: CASSGPPDTQYF; clone size: NA; D gene: NA; CDR3 length: 12; V gene: TRBV10-1; J gene: TRBJ2-3
CDR3 DNA: TGTGCCAGCAGGAATGGTAACAGGATAAGCACAGATACGCAGTATTTT; CDR3 protein: CASRNGNRISTDTQYF; clone size: NA; D gene: NA; CDR3 length: 16; V gene: TRBV27; J gene: TRBJ2-3
CDR3 DNA: TGTGCCAGCAGCTTGGGGTCGGGAGTCTCTGGAAACACCATATATTTT; CDR3 protein: CASSLGSGVSGNTIYF; clone size: NA; D gene: NA; CDR3 length: 16; V gene: TRBV5-4; J gene: TRBJ1-3
CDR3 DNA: TGTGCCAGTAGTATTTATGCAGGGAGCGGCACCGGGGAGCTGTTTTTT; CDR3 protein: CASSIYAGSGTGELFF; clone size: NA; D gene: NA; CDR3 length: 16; V gene: TRBV19; J gene: TRBJ2-2
CDR3 DNA: TGCGCCAGCAGCTTGGTAGACCTCTCCTACGAGCAGTACTTC; CDR3 protein: CASSLVDLSYEQYF; clone size: NA; D gene: NA; CDR3 length: 14; V gene: TRBV5-1; J gene: TRBJ2-7
CDR3 DNA: TGTGCCAGTAGTACCCGACAGGGAACGACTGAAGCTTTCTTT; CDR3 protein: CASSTRQGTTEAFF; clone size: NA; D gene: TRBD1; CDR3 length: 14; V gene: TRBV19; J gene: TRBJ1-1
CDR3 DNA: TGCGCCAGCAGCTTGGCGGGGTATAACAATGAGCAGTTCTTC; CDR3 protein: CASSLAGYNNEQFF; clone size: once; D gene: NA; CDR3 length: 14; V gene: TRBV5-1; J gene: TRBJ2-1
CDR3 DNA: TGCGCCAGCAGCTTGTTTGGGGGGCCGAGAATCGGGGAGCTGTTTTTT; CDR3 protein: CASSLFGGPRIGELFF; clone size: NA; D gene: NA; CDR3 length: 16; V gene: TRBV5-1; J gene: TRBJ2-2
CDR3 DNA: TGTGCTACGTCGGAGGGGAGGAACACTGAAGCTTTCTTT; CDR3 protein: CATSEGRNTEAFF; clone size: NA; D gene: NA; CDR3 length: 13; V gene: TRBV18; J gene: TRBJ1-1